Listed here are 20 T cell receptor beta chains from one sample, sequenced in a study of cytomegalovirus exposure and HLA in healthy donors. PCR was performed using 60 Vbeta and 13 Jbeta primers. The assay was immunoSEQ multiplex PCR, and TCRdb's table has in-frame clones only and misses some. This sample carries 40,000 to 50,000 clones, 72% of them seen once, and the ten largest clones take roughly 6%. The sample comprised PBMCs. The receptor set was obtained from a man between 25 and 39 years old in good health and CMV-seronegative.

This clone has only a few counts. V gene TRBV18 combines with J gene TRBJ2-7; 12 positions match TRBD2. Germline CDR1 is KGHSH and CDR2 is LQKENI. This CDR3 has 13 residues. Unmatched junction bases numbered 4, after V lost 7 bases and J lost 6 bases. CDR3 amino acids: CASLPGLAGEQYF. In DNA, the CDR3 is TGTGCCAGCTTGCCGGGACTAGCGGGCGAGCAGTACTTC.

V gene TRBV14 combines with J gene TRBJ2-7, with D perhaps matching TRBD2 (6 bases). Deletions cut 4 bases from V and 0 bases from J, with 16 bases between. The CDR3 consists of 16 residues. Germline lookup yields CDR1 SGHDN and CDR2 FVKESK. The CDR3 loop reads CASSPASARPSYEQYF. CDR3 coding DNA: TGTGCCAGCAGCCCAGCTAGCGCACGCCCCTCCTACGAGCAGTACTTC.

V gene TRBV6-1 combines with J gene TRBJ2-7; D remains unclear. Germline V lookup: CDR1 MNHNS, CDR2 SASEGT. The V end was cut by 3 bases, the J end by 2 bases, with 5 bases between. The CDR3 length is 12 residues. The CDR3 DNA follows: TGTGCCAGCAGTGACAGGACCTACGAGCAGTACTTC. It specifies CASSDRTYEQYF.

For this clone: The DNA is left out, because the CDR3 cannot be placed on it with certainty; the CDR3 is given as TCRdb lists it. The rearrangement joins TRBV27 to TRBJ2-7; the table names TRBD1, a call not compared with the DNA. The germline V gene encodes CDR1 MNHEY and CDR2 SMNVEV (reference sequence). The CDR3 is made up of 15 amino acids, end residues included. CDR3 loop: CASSTSTARSYEQYF.

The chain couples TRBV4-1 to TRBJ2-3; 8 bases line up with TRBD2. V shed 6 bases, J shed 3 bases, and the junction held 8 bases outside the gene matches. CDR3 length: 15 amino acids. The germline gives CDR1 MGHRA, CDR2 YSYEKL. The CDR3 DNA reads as TGCGCCAGCAGTCAGACCGGGACTAGAACAGATACGCAGTATTTT. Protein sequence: CASSQTGTRTDTQYF.

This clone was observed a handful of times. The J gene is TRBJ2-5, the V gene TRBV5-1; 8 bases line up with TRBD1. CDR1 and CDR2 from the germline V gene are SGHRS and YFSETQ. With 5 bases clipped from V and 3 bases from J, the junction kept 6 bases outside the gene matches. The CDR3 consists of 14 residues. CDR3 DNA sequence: TGCGCCAGCAGGCGGACAGGGAGGAAAGAGACCCAGTACTTC. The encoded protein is CASRRTGRKETQYF.

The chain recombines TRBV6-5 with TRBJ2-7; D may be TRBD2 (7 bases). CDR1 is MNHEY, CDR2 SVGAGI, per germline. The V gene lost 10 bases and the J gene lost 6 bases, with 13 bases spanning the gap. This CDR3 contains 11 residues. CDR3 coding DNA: TGTGCCACCCAAGGGGGGGGCGAGCAGTACTTC. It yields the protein CATQGGGEQYF.

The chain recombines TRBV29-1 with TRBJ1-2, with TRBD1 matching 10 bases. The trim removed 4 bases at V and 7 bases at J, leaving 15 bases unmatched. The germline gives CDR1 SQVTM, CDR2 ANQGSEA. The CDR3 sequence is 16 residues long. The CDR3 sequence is CSVAGTGALVGTGYTF. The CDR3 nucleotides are TGCAGCGTTGCCGGGACAGGGGCTTTGGTAGGGACTGGCTACACCTTC. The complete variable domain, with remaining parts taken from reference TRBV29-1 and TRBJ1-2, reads SAVISQKPSRDICQRGTSLTIQCQVDSQVTMMFWYRQQPGQSLTLIATANQGSEATYESGFVIDKFPISRPNLTFSTLTVSNMSPEDSSIYLCSVAGTGALVGTGYTFGSGTRLTVV.

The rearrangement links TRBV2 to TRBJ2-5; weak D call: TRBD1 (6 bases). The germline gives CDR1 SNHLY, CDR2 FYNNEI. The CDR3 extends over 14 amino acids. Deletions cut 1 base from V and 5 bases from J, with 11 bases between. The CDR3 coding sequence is TGTGCCAGCAGTGAAGACAGGGTGTTTGAGACCCAGTACTTC. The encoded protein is CASSEDRVFETQYF.

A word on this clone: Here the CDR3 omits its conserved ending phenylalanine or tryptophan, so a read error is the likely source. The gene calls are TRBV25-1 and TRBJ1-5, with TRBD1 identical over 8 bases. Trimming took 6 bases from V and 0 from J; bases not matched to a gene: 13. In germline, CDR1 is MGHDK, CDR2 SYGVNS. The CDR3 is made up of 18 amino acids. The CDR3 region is CASRTTIPRGHSNQPQHV. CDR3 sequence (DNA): TGTGCCAGCAGGACCACAATCCCCAGGGGGCATAGCAATCAGCCCCAGCATGTT.

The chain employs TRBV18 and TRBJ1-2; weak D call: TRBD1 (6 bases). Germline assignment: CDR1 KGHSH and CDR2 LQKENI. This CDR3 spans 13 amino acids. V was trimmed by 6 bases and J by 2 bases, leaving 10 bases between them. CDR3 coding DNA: TGTGCCAGCTCGCCGGACAGCAACTATGGCTACACCTTC. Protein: CASSPDSNYGYTF.

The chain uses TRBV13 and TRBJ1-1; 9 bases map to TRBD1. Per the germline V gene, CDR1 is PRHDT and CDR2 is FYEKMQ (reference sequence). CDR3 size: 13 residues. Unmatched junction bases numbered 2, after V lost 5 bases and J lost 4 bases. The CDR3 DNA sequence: TGTGCCAGCAGCCCGGACAGGGGCACTGAAGCTTTCTTT. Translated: CASSPDRGTEAFF.

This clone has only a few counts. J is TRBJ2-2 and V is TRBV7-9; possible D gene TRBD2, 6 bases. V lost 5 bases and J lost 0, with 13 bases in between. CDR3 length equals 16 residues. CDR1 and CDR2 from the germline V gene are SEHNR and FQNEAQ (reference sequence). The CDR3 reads CASSPLTRANTGELFF. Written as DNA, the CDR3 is TGTGCCAGCAGCCCCCTGACTAGAGCGAACACCGGGGAGCTGTTTTTT.

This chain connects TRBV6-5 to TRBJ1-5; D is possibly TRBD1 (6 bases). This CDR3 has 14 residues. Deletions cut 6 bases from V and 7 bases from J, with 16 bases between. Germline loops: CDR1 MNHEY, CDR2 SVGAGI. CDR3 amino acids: CASSPGQFGQPQHF. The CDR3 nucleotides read TGTGCCAGCAGCCCGGGACAATTCGGGCAGCCCCAGCATTTT.

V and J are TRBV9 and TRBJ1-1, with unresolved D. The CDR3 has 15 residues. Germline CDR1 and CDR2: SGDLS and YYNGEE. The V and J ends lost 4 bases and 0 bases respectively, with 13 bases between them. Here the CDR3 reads CASSPTLHVNTEAFF. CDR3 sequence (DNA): TGTGCCAGCAGCCCTACGCTCCACGTGAACACTGAAGCTTTCTTT.

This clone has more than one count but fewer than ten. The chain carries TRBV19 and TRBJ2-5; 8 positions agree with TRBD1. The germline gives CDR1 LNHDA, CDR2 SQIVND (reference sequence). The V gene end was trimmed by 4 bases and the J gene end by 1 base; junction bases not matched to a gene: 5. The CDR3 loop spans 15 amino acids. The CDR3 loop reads CASSRTGPGQETQYF. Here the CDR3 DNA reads TGTGCCAGTAGTAGGACAGGGCCGGGCCAAGAGACCCAGTACTTC.

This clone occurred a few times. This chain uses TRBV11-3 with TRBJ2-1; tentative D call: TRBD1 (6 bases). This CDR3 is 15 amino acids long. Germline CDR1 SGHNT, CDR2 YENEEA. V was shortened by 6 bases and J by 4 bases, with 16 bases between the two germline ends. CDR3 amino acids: CASSSPSTGYNEQFF. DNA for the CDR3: TGTGCCAGCAGTTCACCTTCGACAGGATACAATGAGCAGTTCTTC.

In nucleotides, the CDR3 is TGTGCCAGCAGTGACTCAGGCCGTCTGACTCAGTTCTTC. The encoded protein is CASSDSGRLTQFF. This sequence joins TRBV6-4 and TRBJ2-1; no firm D call. Germline values: CDR1 MRHNA, CDR2 SNTAGT. The CDR3 extends over 13 amino acids. V was cut by 0 bases and J by 13 bases, with 13 bases left in between.

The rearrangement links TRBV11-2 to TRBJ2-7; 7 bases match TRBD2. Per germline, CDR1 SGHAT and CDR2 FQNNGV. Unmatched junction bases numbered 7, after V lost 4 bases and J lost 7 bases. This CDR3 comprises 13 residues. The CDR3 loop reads CASSSRLAFEQYF. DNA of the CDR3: TGTGCCAGCAGCTCGCGACTAGCATTTGAGCAGTACTTC. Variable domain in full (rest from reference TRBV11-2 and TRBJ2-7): EAGVAQSPRYKIIEKRQSVAFWCNPISGHATLYWYQQILGQGPKLLIQFQNNGVVDDSQLPKDRFSAERLKGVDSTLKIQPAKLEDSAVYLCASSSRLAFEQYFGPGTRLTVT.

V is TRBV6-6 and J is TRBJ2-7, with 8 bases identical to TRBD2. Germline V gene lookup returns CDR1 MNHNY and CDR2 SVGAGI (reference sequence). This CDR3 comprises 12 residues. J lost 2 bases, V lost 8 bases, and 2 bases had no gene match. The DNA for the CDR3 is TGTGCCAGCGGCGGGGGGACCTACGAGCAGTACTTC. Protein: CASGGGTYEQYF.